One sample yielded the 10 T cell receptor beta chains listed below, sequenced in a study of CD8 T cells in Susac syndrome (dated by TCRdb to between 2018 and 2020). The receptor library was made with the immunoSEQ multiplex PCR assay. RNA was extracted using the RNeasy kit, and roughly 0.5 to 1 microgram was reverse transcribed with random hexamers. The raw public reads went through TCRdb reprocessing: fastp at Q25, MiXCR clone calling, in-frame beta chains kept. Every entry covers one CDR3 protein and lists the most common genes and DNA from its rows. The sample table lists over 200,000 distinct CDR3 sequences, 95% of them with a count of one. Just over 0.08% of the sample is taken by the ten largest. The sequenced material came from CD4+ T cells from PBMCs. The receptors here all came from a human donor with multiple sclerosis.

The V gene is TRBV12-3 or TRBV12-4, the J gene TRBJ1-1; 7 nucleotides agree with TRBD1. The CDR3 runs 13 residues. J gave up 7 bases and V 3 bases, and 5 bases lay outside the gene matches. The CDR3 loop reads CASSFKDRIEAFF. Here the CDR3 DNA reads TGTGCCAGCAGTTTTAAGGACAGGATTGAAGCTTTCTTT.

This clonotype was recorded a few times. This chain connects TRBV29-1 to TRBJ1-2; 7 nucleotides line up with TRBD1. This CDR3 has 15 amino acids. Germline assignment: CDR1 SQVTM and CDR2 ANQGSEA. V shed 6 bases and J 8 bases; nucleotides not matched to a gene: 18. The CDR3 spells CSVGAGGGRPSGYTF. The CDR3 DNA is TGCAGCGTGGGAGCTGGAGGGGGCCGACCCAGCGGCTACACCTTC. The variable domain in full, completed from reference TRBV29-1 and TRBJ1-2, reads SAVISQKPSRDICQRGTSLTIQCQVDSQVTMMFWYRQQPGQSLTLIATANQGSEATYESGFVIDKFPISRPNLTFSTLTVSNMSPEDSSIYLCSVGAGGGRPSGYTFGSGTRLTVV.

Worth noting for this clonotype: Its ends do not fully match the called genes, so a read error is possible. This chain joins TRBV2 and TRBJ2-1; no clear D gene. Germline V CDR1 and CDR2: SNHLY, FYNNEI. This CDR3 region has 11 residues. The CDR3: CASSEDNEQFF. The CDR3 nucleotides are TGTGCCAGCAGCGAAGACAATGAGCAGTTCTTC.

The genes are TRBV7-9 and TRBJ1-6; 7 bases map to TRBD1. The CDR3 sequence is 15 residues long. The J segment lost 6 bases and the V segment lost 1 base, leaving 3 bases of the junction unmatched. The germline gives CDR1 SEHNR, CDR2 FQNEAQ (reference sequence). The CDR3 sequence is CASSLVGTANSPLHF. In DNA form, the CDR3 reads TGTGCCAGCAGCTTAGTTGGGACAGCTAATTCACCCCTCCACTTT. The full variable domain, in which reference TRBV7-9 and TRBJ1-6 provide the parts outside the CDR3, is DTGVSQNPRHKITKRGQNVTFRCDPISEHNRLYWYRQTLGQGPEFLTYFQNEAQLEKSRLLSDRFSAERPKGSFSTLEIQRTEQGDSAMYLCASSLVGTANSPLHFGNGTRLTVT.

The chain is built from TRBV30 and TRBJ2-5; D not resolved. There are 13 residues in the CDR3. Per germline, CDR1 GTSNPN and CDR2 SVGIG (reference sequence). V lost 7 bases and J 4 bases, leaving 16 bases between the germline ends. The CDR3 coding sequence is TGTGCCTTTACCTTCCTTCCGGGAGAGACCCAGTACTTC. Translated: CAFTFLPGETQYF. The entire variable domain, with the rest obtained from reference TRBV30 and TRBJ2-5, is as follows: SQTIHQWPATLVQPVGSPLSLECTVEGTSNPNLYWYRQAAGRGLQLLFYSVGIGQISSEVPQNLSASRPQDRQFILSSKKLLLSDSGFYLCAFTFLPGETQYFGPGTRLLVL.

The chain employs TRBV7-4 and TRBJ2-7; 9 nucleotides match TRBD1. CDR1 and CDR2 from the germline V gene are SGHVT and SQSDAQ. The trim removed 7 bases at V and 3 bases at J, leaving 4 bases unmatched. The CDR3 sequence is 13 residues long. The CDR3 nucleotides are TGTGCCAGCACTCCGGGACAGGGCTACGAGCAGTACTTC. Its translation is CASTPGQGYEQYF.

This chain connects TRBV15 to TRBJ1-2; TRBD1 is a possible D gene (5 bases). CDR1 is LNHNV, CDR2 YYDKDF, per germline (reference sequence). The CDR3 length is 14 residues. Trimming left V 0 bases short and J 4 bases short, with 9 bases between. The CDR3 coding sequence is TGTGCCACCAGCAGAGATGCGGGGGTCTATGGCTACACCTTC. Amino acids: CATSRDAGVYGYTF.

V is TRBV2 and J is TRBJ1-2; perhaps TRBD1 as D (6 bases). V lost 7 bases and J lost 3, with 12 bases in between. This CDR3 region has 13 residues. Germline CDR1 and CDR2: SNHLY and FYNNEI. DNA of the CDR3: TGTGCCAGCAACCTACAGGGAGACTATGGCTACACCTTC. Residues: CASNLQGDYGYTF.

CDR3 sequence reads: CASSDTRADTQYF. The CDR3 DNA follows: TGTGCCAGCAGTGACACGAGGGCAGATACGCAGTATTTT. V and J are TRBV25-1 and TRBJ2-3; D perhaps matches TRBD2 (5 bases). The CDR3 length is 13 residues. Germline V gene lookup returns CDR1 MGHDK and CDR2 SYGVNS. The V and J ends lost 3 bases and 4 bases respectively, with 8 bases between them.

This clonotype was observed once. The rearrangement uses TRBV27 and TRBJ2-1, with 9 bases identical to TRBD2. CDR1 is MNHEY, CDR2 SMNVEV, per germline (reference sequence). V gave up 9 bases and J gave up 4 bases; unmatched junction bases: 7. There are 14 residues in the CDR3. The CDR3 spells CASTRAGGYNEQFF. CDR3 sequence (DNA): TGTGCCAGTACGAGAGCGGGGGGTTACAATGAGCAGTTCTTC.